This passage covers 6 T cell receptor beta chains from one sample sequenced in a study of T cell responses to AZD1222 COVID-19 vaccine. Assay: immunoSEQ multiplex PCR; the TCRdb copy retains only in-frame clones and omits some. The sample lists 120,000 or so clones; 70% to 90% were seen once. The input for sequencing was peripheral blood, taken on day 0 of AZD1222 vaccination. The source is an adult in good health.

This sequence joins TRBV9 and TRBJ2-5; D not certain. The V end was cut by 0 bases, the J end by 5 bases, with 8 bases between. The CDR3 is made up of 13 amino acids. Germline V gene data show CDR1 as SGDLS and CDR2 as YYNGEE. The CDR3 is CASSVAPTETQYF. For the CDR3, the DNA is TGTGCCAGCAGCGTAGCCCCTACGGAGACCCAGTACTTC. Using reference TRBV9 and TRBJ2-5 for the parts outside the CDR3, the full variable domain is DSGVTQTPKHLITATGQRVTLRCSPRSGDLSVYWYQQSLDQGLQFLIQYYNGEERAKGNILERFSAQQFPDLHSELNLSSLELGDSALYFCASSVAPTETQYFGPGTRLLVL.

V and J are TRBV7-2 and TRBJ1-5; D gene unclear. This CDR3 comprises 14 residues. Germline CDR1 and CDR2: SGHTA and FQGNSA. V was trimmed by 0 bases and J by 0 bases, leaving 3 bases between them. The CDR3 nucleotides read TGTGCCAGCAGCTTAGCGTCTAGCAATCAGCCCCAGCATTTT. Its translation: CASSLASSNQPQHF. The full variable domain, its missing parts supplied by reference TRBV7-2 and TRBJ1-5, is GAGVSQSPSNKVTEKGKDVELRCDPISGHTALYWYRQSLGQGLEFLIYFQGNSAPDKSGLPSDRFSAERTGGSVSTLTIQRTQQEDSAVYLCASSLASSNQPQHFGDGTRLSIL.

This chain joins TRBV7-9 and TRBJ2-1; 11 bases map to TRBD2. The CDR3 spans 13 residues. J lost 9 bases, V lost 4 bases, and 2 bases had no gene match. Germline V gives CDR1 SEHNR, CDR2 FQNEAQ (reference sequence). CDR3 DNA sequence: TGTGCCAGCAGCTCCCTAGCGGGAGGTGAGCAGTTCTTC. Protein: CASSSLAGGEQFF.

This clone was counted a single time. J is TRBJ1-6 and V is TRBV18; no definite D call. Deletions cut 3 bases from V and 2 bases from J, with 5 bases between. The CDR3 extends over 14 amino acids. Germline loops: CDR1 KGHSH, CDR2 LQKENI. The CDR3: CASSPRAYNSPLHF. The CDR3 nucleotides read TGTGCCAGCTCACCCCGGGCCTATAATTCACCCCTCCACTTT. Looking up the rest from reference TRBV18 and TRBJ1-6 gives the full variable domain: NAGVMQNPRHLVRRRGQEARLRCSPMKGHSHVYWYRQLPEEGLKFMVYLQKENIIDESGMPKERFSAEFPKEGPSILRIQQVVRGDSAAYFCASSPRAYNSPLHFGNGTRLTVT.

The J gene is TRBJ1-5, the V gene TRBV24-1; D perhaps matches TRBD1 (6 bases). This CDR3 has 23 amino acids. Trimming removed 3 bases at V and 0 bases at J, with 32 bases between. The V gene's germline CDR1 is KGHDR and CDR2 SFDVKD. This chain's CDR3 is CATSDQWNKVRTAEIYSNQPQHF. The CDR3 DNA reads TGTGCCACCAGTGATCAATGGAATAAGGTGAGGACAGCCGAAATCTATAGCAATCAGCCCCAGCATTTT.

This chain uses TRBV7-9 with TRBJ2-2; D may be TRBD2 (5 bases). Trimming stripped 5 bases from V and 7 bases from J, with 8 bases between. CDR1 is SEHNR and CDR2 is FQNEAQ in the germline V gene (reference sequence). This CDR3 contains 12 residues. The DNA of the CDR3 is TGTGCCAGCAGCCTGGAGGACGGGGAGCTGTTTTTT. The encoded protein is CASSLEDGELFF.